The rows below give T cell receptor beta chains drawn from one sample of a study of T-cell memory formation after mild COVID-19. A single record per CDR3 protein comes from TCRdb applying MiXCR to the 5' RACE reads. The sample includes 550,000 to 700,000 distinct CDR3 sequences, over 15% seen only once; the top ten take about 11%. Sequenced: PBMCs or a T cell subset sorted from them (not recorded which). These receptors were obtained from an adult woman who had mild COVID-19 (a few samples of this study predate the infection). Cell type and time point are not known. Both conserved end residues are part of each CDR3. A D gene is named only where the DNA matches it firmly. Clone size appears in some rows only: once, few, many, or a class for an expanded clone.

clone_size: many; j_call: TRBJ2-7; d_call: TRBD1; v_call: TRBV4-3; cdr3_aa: CASSQDPGTGSYEQYF; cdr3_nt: TGCGCCAGCAGCCAAGATCCCGGGACAGGGTCATACGAGCAGTACTTC
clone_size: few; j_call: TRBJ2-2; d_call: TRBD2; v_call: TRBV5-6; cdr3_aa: CASSRTSGSSGELFF; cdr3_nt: TGTGCCAGCAGCCGGACTAGCGGGAGTTCCGGGGAGCTGTTTTTT
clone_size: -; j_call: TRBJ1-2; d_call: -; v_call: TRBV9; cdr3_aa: CASSAPGEGIYGYTF; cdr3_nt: TGTGCCAGCAGCGCCCCTGGGGAGGGCATTTATGGCTACACCTTC
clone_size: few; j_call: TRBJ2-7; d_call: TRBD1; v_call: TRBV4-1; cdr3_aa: CASSQDDRGLIYEQYF; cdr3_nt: TGCGCCAGCAGCCAAGATGACAGGGGACTCATCTACGAGCAGTACTTC
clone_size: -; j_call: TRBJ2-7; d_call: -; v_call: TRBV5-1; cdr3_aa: CASSHYSTGTYEQYF; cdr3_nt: TGCGCCAGCAGCCACTATTCGACAGGAACCTACGAGCAGTACTTC
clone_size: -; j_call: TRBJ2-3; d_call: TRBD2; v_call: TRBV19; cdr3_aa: CASTTALAGGADTQYF; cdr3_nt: TGTGCCAGTACCACCGCTCTAGCGGGAGGGGCAGATACGCAGTATTTT
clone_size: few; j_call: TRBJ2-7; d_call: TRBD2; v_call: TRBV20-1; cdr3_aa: CSASGSGRAYSSYEQYF; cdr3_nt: TGCAGTGCTAGCGGAAGCGGGAGGGCCTACAGCTCCTACGAGCAGTACTTC
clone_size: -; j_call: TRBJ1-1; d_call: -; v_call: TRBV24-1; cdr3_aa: CATRKDRNTEAFF; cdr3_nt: TGTGCCACCAGAAAGGACAGGAACACTGAAGCTTTCTTT
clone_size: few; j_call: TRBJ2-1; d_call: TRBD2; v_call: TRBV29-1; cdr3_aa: CSVAGGRRASYNEQFF; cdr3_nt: TGCAGCGTTGCAGGCGGGAGAAGGGCCTCCTACAATGAGCAGTTCTTC
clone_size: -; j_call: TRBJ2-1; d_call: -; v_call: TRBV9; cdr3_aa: CASSVATDRGEQFF; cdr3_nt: TGTGCCAGCAGCGTAGCTACGGACCGGGGTGAGCAGTTCTTC
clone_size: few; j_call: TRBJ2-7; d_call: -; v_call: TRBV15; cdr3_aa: CATSREGPLDEQYF; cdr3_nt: TGTGCCACCAGCAGAGAGGGCCCCTTAGACGAGCAGTACTTC
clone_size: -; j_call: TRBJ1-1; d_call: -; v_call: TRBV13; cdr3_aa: CASSPRGGGYTEAFF; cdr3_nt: TGTGCCAGCAGCCCTCGGGGAGGGGGGTACACTGAAGCTTTCTTT
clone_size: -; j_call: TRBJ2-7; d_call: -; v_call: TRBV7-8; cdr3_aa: CASSSGQLGEQYF; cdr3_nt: TGTGCCAGCAGCTCGGGGCAGCTAGGAGAGCAGTACTTC
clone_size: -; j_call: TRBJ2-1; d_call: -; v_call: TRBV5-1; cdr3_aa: CASSRGEMFTNEQFF; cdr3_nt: TGCGCCAGCAGCCGGGGAGAGATGTTTACCAATGAGCAGTTCTTC
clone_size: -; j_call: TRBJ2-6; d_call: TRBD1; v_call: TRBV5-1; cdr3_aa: CASSLEPGQGSIGANVLTF; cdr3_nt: TGCGCCAGCAGCTTGGAACCGGGACAGGGAAGTATTGGGGCCAACGTCCTGACTTTC
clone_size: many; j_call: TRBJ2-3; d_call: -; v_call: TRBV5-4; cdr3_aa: CASSLHGDTQYF; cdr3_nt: TGTGCCAGCAGCTTGCACGGAGATACGCAGTATTTT
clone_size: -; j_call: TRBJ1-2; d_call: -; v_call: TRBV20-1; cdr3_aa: CSARALSRGTPNYGYTF; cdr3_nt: TGCAGTGCTAGAGCTCTCAGCAGGGGAACCCCTAACTATGGCTACACCTTC